This is a list of T cell receptor beta chains from one sample in a study of early T cells in non-severe SARS-CoV-2 infection. Each CDR3 protein is one row after TCRdb ran MiXCR on the 5' RACE reads. Of approximately 42,000 distinct CDR3 sequences detected, 6.1% appear once; the ten largest clones hold around 12%. What was sequenced was whole blood. The source is an adult who was a healthcare worker with PCR-confirmed SARS-CoV-2 infection or an uninfected control (not recorded which). Both conserved end residues are part of each CDR3. The D gene is left open where the match is weak. A row's size may be missing; if present it is once, few, many or a size class.

cdr3_aa: CSARGHGETQYF
cdr3_nt: TGCAGTGCTAGAGGACATGGAGAGACCCAGTACTTC
v_call: TRBV20-1
d_call: .
clone_size: .
j_call: TRBJ2-5

cdr3_aa: CSVRRGVSTNEKLFF
cdr3_nt: TGCAGCGTTCGGCGAGGGGTCTCAACTAATGAAAAACTGTTTTTT
v_call: TRBV29-1
d_call: .
clone_size: many
j_call: TRBJ1-4

cdr3_aa: CASSLDSNPYNEQFF
cdr3_nt: TGTGCCAGCAGTCTGGACTCAAACCCCTACAATGAGCAGTTCTTC
v_call: TRBV11-3
d_call: .
clone_size: .
j_call: TRBJ2-1

cdr3_aa: CSVVFDHKGDEQYF
cdr3_nt: TGCAGCGTTGTATTTGACCATAAAGGGGACGAGCAGTACTTC
v_call: TRBV29-1
d_call: .
clone_size: many
j_call: TRBJ2-7

cdr3_aa: CASRSLQLAKNIQYF
cdr3_nt: TGTGCCAGCAGGTCCCTTCAGTTAGCCAAAAACATTCAGTACTTC
v_call: TRBV6-5
d_call: .
clone_size: many
j_call: TRBJ2-4

cdr3_aa: CASSLQMDEQFF
cdr3_nt: TGCGCCAGCAGCTTGCAGATGGATGAGCAGTTCTTC
v_call: TRBV5-1
d_call: .
clone_size: .
j_call: TRBJ2-1

cdr3_aa: CASTRTGTSGGAEELFF
cdr3_nt: TGCGCCAGCACCCGGACCGGGACTAGCGGGGGGGCCGAGGAGCTGTTTTTT
v_call: TRBV5-1
d_call: TRBD2
clone_size: few
j_call: TRBJ2-2

cdr3_aa: CASSLLGERGQPQHF
cdr3_nt: TGTGCCAGCAGCTTATTGGGGGAGAGGGGTCAGCCCCAGCATTTT
v_call: TRBV7-2
d_call: .
clone_size: many
j_call: TRBJ1-5

cdr3_aa: CASSITGASPLHF
cdr3_nt: TGTGCCAGCAGTATAACAGGGGCATCACCCCTCCACTTT
v_call: TRBV28
d_call: TRBD1
clone_size: many
j_call: TRBJ1-6

cdr3_aa: CSARDRGEQYF
cdr3_nt: TGCAGCGCCCGGGACAGGGGCGAGCAGTACTTC
v_call: TRBV29-1
d_call: TRBD1
clone_size: medium-sized
j_call: TRBJ2-7

cdr3_aa: CASSTQGFSEKLFF
cdr3_nt: TGTGCCAGCAGCACACAGGGGTTTAGTGAAAAACTGTTTTTT
v_call: TRBV7-9
d_call: TRBD1
clone_size: many
j_call: TRBJ1-4

cdr3_aa: CASSSPTGRQFF
cdr3_nt: TGTGCCAGCAGTTCTCCGACAGGGCGGCAGTTCTTC
v_call: TRBV6-5
d_call: TRBD1
clone_size: many
j_call: TRBJ2-1

cdr3_aa: CSARALTSGGHLSSYNEQFF
cdr3_nt: TGCAGTGCTAGAGCCCTGACTAGCGGGGGACATCTATCCTCCTACAATGAGCAGTTCTTC
v_call: TRBV20-1
d_call: TRBD2
clone_size: many
j_call: TRBJ2-1

cdr3_aa: CASSQDRGGWGEKLFF
cdr3_nt: TGTGCCAGCAGCCAAGATCGTGGTGGCTGGGGTGAAAAACTGTTTTTT
v_call: TRBV3-1
d_call: .
clone_size: many
j_call: TRBJ1-4

cdr3_aa: CASSLSPLDTQYF
cdr3_nt: TGTGCCAGCAGTTTATCCCCATTAGATACGCAGTATTTT
v_call: TRBV12-3/TRBV12-4
d_call: .
clone_size: .
j_call: TRBJ2-3

cdr3_aa: CSARRLGETQYF
cdr3_nt: TGCAGTGCTAGGCGATTGGGAGAGACCCAGTACTTC
v_call: TRBV20-1
d_call: .
clone_size: many
j_call: TRBJ2-5

cdr3_aa: CASTLRAGDETQYF
cdr3_nt: TGTGCCAGCACCCTTAGGGCCGGGGACGAGACCCAGTACTTC
v_call: TRBV12-3/TRBV12-4
d_call: .
clone_size: few
j_call: TRBJ2-5

cdr3_aa: CASSPGLAGDEQYF
cdr3_nt: TGTGCCAGCAGCCCGGGACTAGCGGGAGACGAGCAGTACTTC
v_call: TRBV5-6
d_call: TRBD2
clone_size: .
j_call: TRBJ2-7

cdr3_aa: CAWSVLAGGPGELFF
cdr3_nt: TGTGCCTGGAGTGTACTAGCGGGGGGGCCCGGGGAGCTGTTTTTT
v_call: TRBV30
d_call: TRBD2
clone_size: .
j_call: TRBJ2-2

cdr3_aa: CASSAGTVNTEAFF
cdr3_nt: TGTGCCAGCTCAGCCGGGACGGTGAACACTGAAGCTTTCTTT
v_call: TRBV18
d_call: .
clone_size: many
j_call: TRBJ1-1

cdr3_aa: CSATTTGARNQPQHF
cdr3_nt: TGCAGTGCTACCACGACAGGGGCCCGCAATCAGCCCCAGCATTTT
v_call: TRBV20-1
d_call: TRBD1
clone_size: .
j_call: TRBJ1-5

cdr3_aa: CASSPEPPSYEQYF
cdr3_nt: TGCGCCAGCAGCCCGGAACCCCCGTCCTACGAGCAGTACTTC
v_call: TRBV5-1
d_call: .
clone_size: few
j_call: TRBJ2-7

cdr3_aa: CASSQTPRGVEGYTF
cdr3_nt: TGTGCCAGCAGCCAGACCCCCCGCGGGGTCGAAGGCTACACCTTC
v_call: TRBV3-1
d_call: .
clone_size: many
j_call: TRBJ1-2

cdr3_aa: CASSLDRAGELFF
cdr3_nt: TGTGCCAGCAGCTTAGATCGGGCCGGGGAGCTGTTTTTT
v_call: TRBV11-3
d_call: .
clone_size: many
j_call: TRBJ2-2

cdr3_aa: CSAREAGISYNEQFF
cdr3_nt: TGCAGTGCTAGAGAGGCAGGGATCTCCTACAATGAGCAGTTCTTC
v_call: TRBV20-1
d_call: .
clone_size: few
j_call: TRBJ2-1

cdr3_aa: CASSLSTPNNNSPLHF
cdr3_nt: TGTGCCAGCAGCTTATCGACACCGAATAATAATTCACCCCTCCACTTT
v_call: TRBV7-6
d_call: .
clone_size: .
j_call: TRBJ1-6

cdr3_aa: CASSLAGAADTQYF
cdr3_nt: TGTGCCAGCAGCTTAGCGGGCGCGGCAGATACGCAGTATTTT
v_call: TRBV7-9
d_call: .
clone_size: .
j_call: TRBJ2-3

cdr3_aa: CASSGAASYNEQFF
cdr3_nt: TGTGCCAGTAGTGGGGCGGCCTCCTACAATGAGCAGTTCTTC
v_call: TRBV19
d_call: .
clone_size: many
j_call: TRBJ2-1

cdr3_aa: CASRNESWDFGRVEKLFF
cdr3_nt: TGCGCCAGCAGAAATGAGTCCTGGGACTTCGGTCGGGTTGAAAAACTGTTTTTT
v_call: TRBV10-2
d_call: .
clone_size: many
j_call: TRBJ1-4

cdr3_aa: CSAIVPDTQYF
cdr3_nt: TGCAGTGCCATAGTCCCAGATACGCAGTATTTT
v_call: TRBV20-1
d_call: .
clone_size: many
j_call: TRBJ2-3

cdr3_aa: CSARDLQNSGGAKQETQYF
cdr3_nt: TGCAGTGCTAGAGATCTGCAGAATAGCGGGGGGGCGAAACAAGAGACCCAGTACTTC
v_call: TRBV20-1
d_call: TRBD2
clone_size: many
j_call: TRBJ2-5

cdr3_aa: CSVEDRRAESTDTQYF
cdr3_nt: TGCAGCGTTGAAGATCGTCGGGCGGAGAGCACAGATACGCAGTATTTT
v_call: TRBV29-1
d_call: .
clone_size: many
j_call: TRBJ2-3

cdr3_aa: CASSSPTDTQYF
cdr3_nt: TGTGCCAGTAGTAGCCCCACAGATACGCAGTATTTT
v_call: TRBV19
d_call: .
clone_size: many
j_call: TRBJ2-3

cdr3_aa: CASSPSPLVQHGYTF
cdr3_nt: TGCGCCAGCAGCCCGAGCCCCCTCGTTCAGCATGGCTACACCTTC
v_call: TRBV5-1
d_call: .
clone_size: medium-sized
j_call: TRBJ1-2

cdr3_aa: CASSPYQGVGQETQYF
cdr3_nt: TGCGCCAGCAGCCCTTACCAGGGGGTCGGCCAAGAGACCCAGTACTTC
v_call: TRBV5-1
d_call: TRBD1
clone_size: many
j_call: TRBJ2-5

cdr3_aa: CASSLGRGANEQFF
cdr3_nt: TGTGCCAGCAGCTTAGGTCGGGGGGCGAATGAGCAGTTCTTC
v_call: TRBV13
d_call: .
clone_size: many
j_call: TRBJ2-1

cdr3_aa: CAISGTLNEKLFF
cdr3_nt: TGTGCCATATCCGGTACACTTAATGAAAAACTGTTTTTT
v_call: TRBV10-3
d_call: .
clone_size: .
j_call: TRBJ1-4

cdr3_aa: CASSPGIQIRPTDTQYF
cdr3_nt: TGTGCCAGCAGCCCCGGGATTCAAATACGCCCCACAGATACGCAGTATTTT
v_call: TRBV28
d_call: .
clone_size: .
j_call: TRBJ2-3

cdr3_aa: CASSFGQGYTEAFF
cdr3_nt: TGTGCCAGCAGTTTCGGCCAGGGCTACACTGAAGCTTTCTTT
v_call: TRBV12-3/TRBV12-4
d_call: .
clone_size: many
j_call: TRBJ1-1

cdr3_aa: CASSPGTATNEKLFF
cdr3_nt: TGTGCCAGCTCACCCGGGACAGCAACTAATGAAAAACTGTTTTTT
v_call: TRBV18
d_call: TRBD1
clone_size: many
j_call: TRBJ1-4

cdr3_aa: CASSDARTGRNTIYF
cdr3_nt: TGTGCCAGCAGTGACGCCCGGACAGGGAGAAACACCATATATTTT
v_call: TRBV6-6
d_call: TRBD1
clone_size: many
j_call: TRBJ1-3

cdr3_aa: CSARDLVGADNEQFF
cdr3_nt: TGCAGTGCTAGAGATCTAGTGGGGGCGGACAATGAGCAGTTCTTC
v_call: TRBV20-1
d_call: .
clone_size: .
j_call: TRBJ2-1

cdr3_aa: CASSARTATNEKLFF
cdr3_nt: TGTGCCAGCAGTGCCAGGACAGCAACTAATGAAAAACTGTTTTTT
v_call: TRBV27
d_call: .
clone_size: many
j_call: TRBJ1-4

cdr3_aa: CAISDLRDWDPDTQYF
cdr3_nt: TGTGCCATCAGTGATTTGAGGGACTGGGACCCAGATACGCAGTATTTT
v_call: TRBV10-3
d_call: .
clone_size: few
j_call: TRBJ2-3

cdr3_aa: CASSDLLHSTDTQYF
cdr3_nt: TGTGCCAGCAGTGACCTCCTCCATAGCACAGATACGCAGTATTTT
v_call: TRBV6-1
d_call: .
clone_size: once
j_call: TRBJ2-3

cdr3_aa: CASSATGQGFNEQFF
cdr3_nt: TGCGCCAGCAGCGCTACGGGACAGGGGTTCAATGAGCAGTTCTTC
v_call: TRBV4-3
d_call: TRBD1
clone_size: .
j_call: TRBJ2-1

cdr3_aa: CASSLDPYNSPLHF
cdr3_nt: TGTGCCAGCAGTCTGGACCCTTATAATTCACCCCTCCACTTT
v_call: TRBV3-1
d_call: .
clone_size: many
j_call: TRBJ1-6

cdr3_aa: CASSQSPRAGFTYEQYF
cdr3_nt: TGTGCCAGCTCCCAATCGCCCCGAGCGGGGTTCACCTACGAGCAGTACTTC
v_call: TRBV6-2/TRBV6-3
d_call: TRBD2
clone_size: many
j_call: TRBJ2-7

cdr3_aa: CASSPRTSGGQLTQYF
cdr3_nt: TGTGCCAGTAGTCCTAGGACTAGCGGGGGCCAACTAACCCAGTACTTC
v_call: TRBV19
d_call: TRBD2
clone_size: .
j_call: TRBJ2-5

cdr3_aa: CASSLGASSYNSPLHF
cdr3_nt: TGTGCCAGCAGCTTAGGAGCGAGCTCCTATAATTCACCCCTCCACTTT
v_call: TRBV7-2
d_call: .
clone_size: .
j_call: TRBJ1-6

cdr3_aa: CASSQHNPENTEAFF
cdr3_nt: TGTGCCAGCAGCCAGCATAACCCGGAGAACACTGAAGCTTTCTTT
v_call: TRBV4-2
d_call: .
clone_size: many
j_call: TRBJ1-1

cdr3_aa: CASSFDRAGELFF
cdr3_nt: TGTGCCAGCAGTTTCGACAGGGCCGGGGAGCTGTTTTTT
v_call: TRBV12-3/TRBV12-4
d_call: TRBD1
clone_size: few
j_call: TRBJ2-2

cdr3_aa: CASSLAGQGPYEQYF
cdr3_nt: TGTGCCAGCAGTTTAGCAGGGCAGGGTCCCTACGAGCAGTACTTC
v_call: TRBV12-3/TRBV12-4
d_call: .
clone_size: few
j_call: TRBJ2-7

cdr3_aa: CASSLGSSSSYEQYF
cdr3_nt: TGTGCCAGCAGCTTAGGGAGCTCGAGCTCCTACGAGCAGTACTTC
v_call: TRBV7-2
d_call: .
clone_size: many
j_call: TRBJ2-7

cdr3_aa: CASMRGSRTHYGYTF
cdr3_nt: TGTGCCAGCATGAGGGGTTCCAGGACTCACTATGGCTACACCTTC
v_call: TRBV6-5
d_call: .
clone_size: .
j_call: TRBJ1-2

cdr3_aa: CASSYGKPPDTQYF
cdr3_nt: TGTGCCAGCAGTTATGGTAAACCCCCAGATACGCAGTATTTT
v_call: TRBV6-5
d_call: .
clone_size: many
j_call: TRBJ2-3

cdr3_aa: CSVLRADTGELFF
cdr3_nt: TGCAGCGTCCTCAGAGCCGACACCGGGGAGCTGTTTTTT
v_call: TRBV29-1
d_call: .
clone_size: many
j_call: TRBJ2-2